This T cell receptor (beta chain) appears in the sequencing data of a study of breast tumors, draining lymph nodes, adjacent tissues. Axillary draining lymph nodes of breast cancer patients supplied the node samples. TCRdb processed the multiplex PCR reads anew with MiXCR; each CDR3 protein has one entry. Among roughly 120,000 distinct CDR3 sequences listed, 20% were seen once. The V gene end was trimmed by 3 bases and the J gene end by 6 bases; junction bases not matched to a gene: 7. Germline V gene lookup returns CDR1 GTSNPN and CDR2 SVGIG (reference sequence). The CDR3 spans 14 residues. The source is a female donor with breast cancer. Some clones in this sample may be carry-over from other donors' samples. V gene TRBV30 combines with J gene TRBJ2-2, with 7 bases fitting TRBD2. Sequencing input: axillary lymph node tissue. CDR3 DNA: TGTGCCTGGAGGTGGGGGGGAAGGGCCGGGGAGCTGTTTTTT. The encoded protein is CAWRWGGRAGELFF.